This is a list of T cell receptor beta chains from one sample in a study of blood T cell repertoires in COVID-19. Profiled with immunoSEQ multiplex PCR; TCRdb holds only in-frame clones, not every one. The table records 200,000 to 250,000 clones, around 84% of them present only once. The specimen sequenced was PBMCs or T cells enriched from blood (not recorded which). The receptors here all came from a woman aged 40 to 50 who had recovered from COVID-19. Each CDR3 is given with its conserved first and last residue. Each record gives: J gene, V gene, D gene, clone size, CDR3 DNA, CDR3 protein. D genes are given only for firm matches. Expanded clones are given a class, and other clones once, few, many or no size at all.

>TRBJ2-2|TRBV10-1|-|-
TGCGCCAGCAGTGAACAGGGAGGGAGAACCGGGGAGCTGTTTTTT
CASSEQGGRTGELFF
>TRBJ2-2|TRBV6-1|-|-
TGTGCCAGCAGTGAAGACGTCTGGGCTTGGGCCGGGGAGCTGTTTTTT
CASSEDVWAWAGELFF
>TRBJ1-1|TRBV5-1|-|-
TGCGCCAGCAGCTGGGCGGGGGACACTGAAGCTTTCTTT
CASSWAGDTEAFF
>TRBJ2-5|TRBV29-1|TRBD2|-
TGCAGCGTCCGGGGGGGAAGCGGGCAAGAGACCCAGTACTTC
CSVRGGSGQETQYF
>TRBJ1-3|TRBV6-5|-|-
TGTGCCAGCAGTCCTAACAGGGACTCTGGAAACACCATATATTTT
CASSPNRDSGNTIYF
>TRBJ1-4|TRBV19|-|-
TGTGCCAGTAGCATCGGGGGGGATGAAAAACTGTTTTTT
CASSIGGDEKLFF
>TRBJ2-1|TRBV7-8|-|-
TGTGCCAGCAGCCCGCGAAACTCCTACAATGAGCAGTTCTTC
CASSPRNSYNEQFF
>TRBJ2-5|TRBV30|TRBD2|-
TGTGCCTGGACTAGCGGGAGTGTAGAGACCCAGTACTTC
CAWTSGSVETQYF
>TRBJ1-2|TRBV19|TRBD1|once
TGTGCCAGTCGAGAGACAGGGTTAGGAGACTATGGCTACACCTTC
CASRETGLGDYGYTF
>TRBJ1-5|TRBV2|-|once
TGTGCCAGTAGACAGGAATATAGCAATCAGCCCCAGCATTTT
CASRQEYSNQPQHF
>TRBJ1-2|TRBV12-2|-|-
TGTGCAAGTCGCTCTACAGGGAATGGCTACACCTTC
CASRSTGNGYTF
>TRBJ2-3|TRBV5-1|TRBD2|-
TGCGCCAGCAGCTCTCACGTTAGCGGGGGACTTAGCACAGATACGCAGTATTTT
CASSSHVSGGLSTDTQYF
>TRBJ1-5|TRBV19|-|-
TGTGCCAGTAAGGATTGGAGGAATCAGCCCCAGCATTTT
CASKDWRNQPQHF
>TRBJ1-5|TRBV2|-|-
TGTGCCAGCAAAGGACAGATTGATCAGCCCCAGCATTTT
CASKGQIDQPQHF
>TRBJ1-2|TRBV5-5|-|-
TGTGCCAGCAGCTTGACTTTTACGGCTAACTATGGCTACACCTTC
CASSLTFTANYGYTF
>TRBJ2-3|TRBV6-5|-|-
TGTGCCAGCAGTCCTTACAACACAGATACGCAGTATTTT
CASSPYNTDTQYF
>TRBJ2-5|TRBV27|-|-
TGTGCCAGCAGTTCCCTGGAGACCCAGTACTTC
CASSSLETQYF
>TRBJ1-3|TRBV28|-|-
TGTGCCAGCAGTTTTTCAGGGGCTGGAAACACCATATATTTT
CASSFSGAGNTIYF
>TRBJ2-3|TRBV10-3|-|-
TGTGCCATCAGGGACACTGGCACAGATACGCAGTATTTT
CAIRDTGTDTQYF
>TRBJ2-5|TRBV28|TRBD1|-
TGTGCCAGCAGTTCCACAGGGGTAGAGACCCAGTACTTC
CASSSTGVETQYF
>TRBJ1-4|TRBV7-9|TRBD1|-
TGTGCCAGCAGCAAAGGGGGACAGGGGAATGAAAAACTGTTTTTT
CASSKGGQGNEKLFF